This T cell receptor beta chain was identified during a study of blood T cells in healthy people across ages. The donors, all healthy, were Caucasians living in Russia, aged about 6 to 100. They isolated at least 7 million PBMCs from each sample. The use of a sample-barcoded 5' primer and a J-beta primer mix characterized a second PCR of about 6 to 12 cycles. TCRdb ran MiXCR on the 5' RACE reads and lists one entry per CDR3 protein. The sample shows nearly 1 million distinct CDR3 sequences, 51% of them seen only once. Study results and limitations: Bulk PBMC profiling left naive and antigen-experienced comparisons inconclusive.

There are a few counts of this clonotype. No antigen is known for it. The CDR3 runs 14 residues. Trimming cost V 6 bases and J 5 bases; bases outside gene matches: 5. Germline CDR1 and CDR2: ENHRY and SYGVKD. Sample: blood. This sequence was found in an older woman in good health. This chain links TRBV10-3 with TRBJ2-7; 12 bases are a match to TRBD1. The CDR3 sequence is CAIRPGQGANEQYF. CDR3 bases: TGTGCCATCAGGCCGGGACAGGGGGCAAACGAGCAGTACTTC.